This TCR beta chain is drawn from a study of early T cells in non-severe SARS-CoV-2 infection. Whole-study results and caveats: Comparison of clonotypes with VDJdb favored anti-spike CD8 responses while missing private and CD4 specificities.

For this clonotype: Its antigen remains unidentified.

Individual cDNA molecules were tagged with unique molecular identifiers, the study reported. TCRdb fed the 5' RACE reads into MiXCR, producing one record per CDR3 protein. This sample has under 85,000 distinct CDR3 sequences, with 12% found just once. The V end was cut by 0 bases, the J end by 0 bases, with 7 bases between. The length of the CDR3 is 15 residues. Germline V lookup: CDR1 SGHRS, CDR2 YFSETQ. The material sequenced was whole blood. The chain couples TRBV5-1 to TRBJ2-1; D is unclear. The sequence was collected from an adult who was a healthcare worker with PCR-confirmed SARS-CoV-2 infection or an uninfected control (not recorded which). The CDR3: CASSLEIDSYNEQFF. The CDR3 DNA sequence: TGCGCCAGCAGCTTGGAGATAGACTCCTACAATGAGCAGTTCTTC.